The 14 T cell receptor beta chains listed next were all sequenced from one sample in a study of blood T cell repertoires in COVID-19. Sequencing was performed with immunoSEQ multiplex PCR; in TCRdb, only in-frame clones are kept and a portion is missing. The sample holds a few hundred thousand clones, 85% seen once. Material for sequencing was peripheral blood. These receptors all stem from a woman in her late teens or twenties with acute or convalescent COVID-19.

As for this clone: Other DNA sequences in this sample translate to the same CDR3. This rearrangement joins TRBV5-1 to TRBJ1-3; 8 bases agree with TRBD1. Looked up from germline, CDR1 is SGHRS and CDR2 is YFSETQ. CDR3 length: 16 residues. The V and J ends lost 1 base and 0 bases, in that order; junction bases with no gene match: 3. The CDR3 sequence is CASSLTGGSSGNTIYF. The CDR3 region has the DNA TGCGCCAGCAGCTTGACAGGGGGAAGCTCTGGAAACACCATATATTTT.

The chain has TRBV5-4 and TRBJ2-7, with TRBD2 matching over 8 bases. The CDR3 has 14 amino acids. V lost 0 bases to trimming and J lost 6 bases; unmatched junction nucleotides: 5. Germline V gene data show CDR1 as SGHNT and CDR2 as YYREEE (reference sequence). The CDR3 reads CASSLESSGREQYF. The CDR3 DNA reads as TGTGCCAGCAGCTTGGAGTCTAGCGGGCGCGAGCAGTACTTC.

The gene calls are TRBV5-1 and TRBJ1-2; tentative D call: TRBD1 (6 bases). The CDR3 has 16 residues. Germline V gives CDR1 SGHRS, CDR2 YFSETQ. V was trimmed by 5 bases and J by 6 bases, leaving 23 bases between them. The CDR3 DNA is TGCGCCAGCAGAGACTCGAATTGGGGGCTTAGTGATGGCTACACCTTC. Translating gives CASRDSNWGLSDGYTF.

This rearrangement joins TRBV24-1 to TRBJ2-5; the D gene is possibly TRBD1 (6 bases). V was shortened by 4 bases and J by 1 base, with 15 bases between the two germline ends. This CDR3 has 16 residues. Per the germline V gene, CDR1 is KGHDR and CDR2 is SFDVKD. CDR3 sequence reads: CATSDHETGLQETQYF. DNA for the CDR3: TGTGCCACCAGTGACCACGAGACAGGACTCCAAGAGACCCAGTACTTC.

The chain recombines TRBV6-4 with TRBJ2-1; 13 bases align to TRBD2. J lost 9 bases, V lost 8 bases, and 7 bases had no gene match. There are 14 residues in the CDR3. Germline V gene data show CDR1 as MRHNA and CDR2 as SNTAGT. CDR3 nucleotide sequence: TGTGCCAGCGCCGAACTAGCGGGGGGGAGTGAGCAGTTCTTC. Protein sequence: CASAELAGGSEQFF.

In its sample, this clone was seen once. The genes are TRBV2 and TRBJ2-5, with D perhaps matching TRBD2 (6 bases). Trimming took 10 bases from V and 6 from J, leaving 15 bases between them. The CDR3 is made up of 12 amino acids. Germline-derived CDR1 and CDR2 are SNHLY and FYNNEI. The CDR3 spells CATRSGEKTQYF. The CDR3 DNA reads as TGTGCCACCCGTTCGGGGGAAAAGACCCAGTACTTC. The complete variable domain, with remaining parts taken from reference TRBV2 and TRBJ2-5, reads EPEVTQTPSHQVTQMGQEVILRCVPISNHLYFYWYRQILGQKVEFLVSFYNNEISEKSEIFDDQFSVERPDGSNFTLKIRSTKLEDSAMYFCATRSGEKTQYFGPGTRLLVL.

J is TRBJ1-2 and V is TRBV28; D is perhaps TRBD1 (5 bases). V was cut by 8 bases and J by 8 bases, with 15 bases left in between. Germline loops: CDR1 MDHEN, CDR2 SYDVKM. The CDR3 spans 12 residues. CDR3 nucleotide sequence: TGTGCCAGCGCTAGCGGGCAGGGAGGCTACACCTTC. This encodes CASASGQGGYTF.

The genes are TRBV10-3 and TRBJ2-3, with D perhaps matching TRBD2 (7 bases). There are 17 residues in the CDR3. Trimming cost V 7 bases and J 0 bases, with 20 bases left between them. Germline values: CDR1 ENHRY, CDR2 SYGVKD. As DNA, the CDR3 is TGTGCCATCAAAGGGGGGGCAGCCCGGGGTAGCACAGATACGCAGTATTTT. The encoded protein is CAIKGGAARGSTDTQYF.

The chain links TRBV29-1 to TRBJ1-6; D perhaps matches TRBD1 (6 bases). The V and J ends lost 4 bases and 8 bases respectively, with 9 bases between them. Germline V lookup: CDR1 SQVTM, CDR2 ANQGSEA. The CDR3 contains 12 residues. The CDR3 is CSVGTADSPLHF. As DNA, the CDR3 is TGCAGCGTTGGGACAGCCGATTCACCCCTCCACTTT.

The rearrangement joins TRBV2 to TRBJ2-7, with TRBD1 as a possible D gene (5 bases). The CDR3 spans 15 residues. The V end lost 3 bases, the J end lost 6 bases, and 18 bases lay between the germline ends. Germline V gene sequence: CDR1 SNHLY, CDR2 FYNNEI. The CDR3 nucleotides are TGTGCCAGCAGTGATAGGGGCAGGGTGGGTTCCGAGCAGTACTTC. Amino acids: CASSDRGRVGSEQYF.

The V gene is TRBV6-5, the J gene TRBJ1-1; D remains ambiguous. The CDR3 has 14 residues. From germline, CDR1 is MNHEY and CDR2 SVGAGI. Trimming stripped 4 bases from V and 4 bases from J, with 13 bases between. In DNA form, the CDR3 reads TGTGCCAGCAGTTCTGGAGGCAGGATCACTGAAGCTTTCTTT. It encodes CASSSGGRITEAFF.

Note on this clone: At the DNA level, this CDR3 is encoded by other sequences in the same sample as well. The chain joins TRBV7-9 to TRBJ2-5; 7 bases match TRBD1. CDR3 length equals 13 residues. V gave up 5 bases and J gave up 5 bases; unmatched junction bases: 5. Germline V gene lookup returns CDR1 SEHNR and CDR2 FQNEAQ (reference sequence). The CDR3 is CASSPGTEETQYF. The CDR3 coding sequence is TGTGCCAGCAGCCCCGGGACAGAGGAGACCCAGTACTTC.

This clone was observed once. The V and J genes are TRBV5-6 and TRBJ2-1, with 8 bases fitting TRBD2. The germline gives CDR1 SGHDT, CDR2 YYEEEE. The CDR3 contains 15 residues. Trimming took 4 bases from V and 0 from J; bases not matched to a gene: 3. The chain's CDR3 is CASSPGGGSYNEQFF. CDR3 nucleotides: TGTGCCAGCAGCCCGGGGGGGGGCTCCTACAATGAGCAGTTCTTC.

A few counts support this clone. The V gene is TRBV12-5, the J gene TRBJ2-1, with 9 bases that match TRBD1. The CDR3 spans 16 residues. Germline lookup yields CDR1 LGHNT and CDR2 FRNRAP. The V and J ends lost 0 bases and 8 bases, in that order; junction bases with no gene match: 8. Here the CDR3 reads CASGLVLGTGRHEQFF. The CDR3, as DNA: TGTGCTAGTGGTTTGGTACTCGGGACAGGGCGTCATGAGCAGTTCTTC.